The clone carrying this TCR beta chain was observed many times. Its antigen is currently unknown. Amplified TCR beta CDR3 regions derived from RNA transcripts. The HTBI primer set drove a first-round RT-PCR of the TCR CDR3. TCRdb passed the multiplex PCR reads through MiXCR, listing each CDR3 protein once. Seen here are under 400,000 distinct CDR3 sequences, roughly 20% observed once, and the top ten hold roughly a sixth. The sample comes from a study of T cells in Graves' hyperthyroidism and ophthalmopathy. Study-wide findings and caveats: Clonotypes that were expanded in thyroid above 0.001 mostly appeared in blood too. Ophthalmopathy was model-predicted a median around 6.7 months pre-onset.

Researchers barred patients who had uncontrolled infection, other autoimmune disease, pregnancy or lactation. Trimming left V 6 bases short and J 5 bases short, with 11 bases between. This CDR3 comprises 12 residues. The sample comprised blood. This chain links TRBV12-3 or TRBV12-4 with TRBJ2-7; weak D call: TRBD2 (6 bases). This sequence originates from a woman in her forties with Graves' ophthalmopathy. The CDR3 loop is CASSQAGHEQYF. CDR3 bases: TGTGCCAGCAGCCAAGCGGGCCACGAGCAGTACTTC.